This T cell receptor beta chain was captured in a study of human T cells and chemical hapten exposure. Study summary: Epicutaneous patch tests delivered 0.01% DPC to the upper back, with evaluation at 6 days. Patients, mostly women, had alopecia areata, alopecia totalis or alopecia universalis.

Authors' data handling: Just over 95,000 TCRs per sample was the median, with a range of about 23,224 to 750,000. MiXCR, run by TCRdb on the RACE reads, gives a single entry per CDR3 protein. The V and J calls follow TCRdb's processing rather than the paper's. The data contain 350,000 to 450,000 distinct CDR3 sequences, less than 6.5% of them singletons. Study results and caveats: Patch test score rose with PT1 expanded TCR count, significant at thresholds 8, 16 and 32, not 4.

Trimming left V 6 bases short and J 8 bases short, with 16 bases between. Germline values: CDR1 MNHEY, CDR2 SVGAGI. This CDR3 comprises 13 residues. Time point described: pre-sensitization, week 0. Described treatment: therapeutic diphenylcyclopropenone sensitization with weekly scalp DPC. Worth noting for this clonotype: Antigen: not known.

The starting material was whole blood, obtained in connection with sensitization to the hapten diphenylcyclopropenone (DPC). The chain links TRBV6-5 to TRBJ1-2; D perhaps matches TRBD1 (6 bases). This clonotype originated in a woman aged 50 to 60 with alopecia areata. Some clones in this sample may be carry-over from other donors' samples. The CDR3 protein is CASSQNPDRGYTF. The CDR3 DNA sequence: TGTGCCAGCAGCCAAAACCCGGACAGAGGCTACACCTTC.